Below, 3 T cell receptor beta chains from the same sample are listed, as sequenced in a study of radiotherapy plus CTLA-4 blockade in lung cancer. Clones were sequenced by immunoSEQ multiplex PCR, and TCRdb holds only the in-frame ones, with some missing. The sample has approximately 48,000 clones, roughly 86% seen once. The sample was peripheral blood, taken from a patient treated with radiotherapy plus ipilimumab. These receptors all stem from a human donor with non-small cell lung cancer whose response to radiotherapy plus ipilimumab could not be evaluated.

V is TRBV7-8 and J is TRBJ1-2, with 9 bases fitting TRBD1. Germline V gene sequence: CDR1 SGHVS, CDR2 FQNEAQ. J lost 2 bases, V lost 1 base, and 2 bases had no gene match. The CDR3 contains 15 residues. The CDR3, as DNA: TGTGCCAGCAGCTTAGGGACAGGGGCCAACTATGGCTACACCTTC. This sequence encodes CASSLGTGANYGYTF.

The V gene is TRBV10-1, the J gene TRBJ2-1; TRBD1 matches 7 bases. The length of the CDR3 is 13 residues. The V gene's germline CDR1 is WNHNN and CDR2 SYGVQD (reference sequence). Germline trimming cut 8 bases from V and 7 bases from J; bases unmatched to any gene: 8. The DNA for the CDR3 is TGCGCCAGCGGAAGGGACAGTCTAAATGAGCAGTTCTTC. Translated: CASGRDSLNEQFF.

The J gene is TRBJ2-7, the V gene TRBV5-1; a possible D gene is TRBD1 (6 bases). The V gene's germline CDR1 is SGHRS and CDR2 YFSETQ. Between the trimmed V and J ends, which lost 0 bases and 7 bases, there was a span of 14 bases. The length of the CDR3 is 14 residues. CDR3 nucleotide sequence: TGCGCCAGCAGCTTGGAGTCTAGGGGGTGGGAGCAGTACTTC. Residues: CASSLESRGWEQYF.